The 21 T cell receptor beta chains reported below all come from one sample, sequenced in a study of Graves' ophthalmopathy and Graves' hyperthyroidism. Amplification of TCR beta CDR3 regions used RNA transcripts. The first round was an RT-PCR with HTBI primers, and the second round was a multiplex PCR. TCRdb called the multiplex PCR reads again in MiXCR, with one record for every CDR3 protein. This sample has roughly 500,000 distinct CDR3 sequences, with about an eighth found just once. Sample: blood. The receptors stem from a woman in her twenties or thirties with Graves' ophthalmopathy.

At least ten counts were recorded for this clonotype. V is TRBV6-5 and J is TRBJ2-7; tentatively, D is TRBD1 (5 bases). Trimming pared 2 bases from V and 0 bases from J, leaving 5 bases between. Germline V gene data show CDR1 as MNHEY and CDR2 as SVGAGI. This CDR3 spans 13 amino acids. The CDR3 here is CASSYDSSYEQYF. In nucleotides, the CDR3 is TGTGCCAGCAGTTACGACAGCTCCTACGAGCAGTACTTC.

The chain combines TRBV10-3 with TRBJ2-7; 13 bases fit TRBD2. V was pared by 8 bases and J by 2 bases, with 9 bases of the junction left unmatched. In germline, CDR1 is ENHRY, CDR2 SYGVKD. The CDR3 loop spans 16 amino acids. The CDR3 is CAISRGGLAGPYEQYF. The CDR3 DNA is TGTGCCATCTCTCGGGGGGGACTAGCGGGACCCTACGAGCAGTACTTC.

This clonotype has just one count. Since a much larger clone is just one base distant, this may be a read error. This chain uses TRBV20-1 with TRBJ2-7, with 8 bases identical to TRBD2. This CDR3 region has 13 residues. Germline CDR1 reads DFQATT; CDR2 reads SNEGSKA (reference sequence). The CDR3 loop is CIASGTSSYEQYF. The CDR3 nucleotides are TGCATTGCTAGTGGGACTAGCTCCTACGAGCAGTACTTC.

The sample holds many counts of this clonotype. The chain carries TRBV6-1 and TRBJ1-1, with D uncertain. The V and J ends lost 2 bases and 2 bases respectively, with 9 bases between them. The V gene's germline CDR1 is MNHNS and CDR2 SASEGT. There are 14 residues in the CDR3. The CDR3 reads CASSERGRNTEAFF. The CDR3 nucleotides are TGTGCCAGCAGTGAACGCGGCCGTAACACTGAAGCTTTCTTT.

This clonotype was picked up a small number of times. V usage is TRBV2 and J usage is TRBJ2-7; 9 nucleotides align to TRBD1. After removal of 6 bases from V and 2 bases from J, the junction contained 5 bases not matched to a gene. Germline-derived CDR1 and CDR2 are SNHLY and FYNNEI. The CDR3 loop spans 14 amino acids. The CDR3 nucleotides are TGTGCCAGCAGGGGGACAGGGCAGACCTACGAGCAGTACTTC. Translated: CASRGTGQTYEQYF.

The chain carries TRBV20-1 and TRBJ2-7; D unresolved. Germline V gene lookup returns CDR1 DFQATT and CDR2 SNEGSKA (reference sequence). This CDR3 comprises 11 residues. The V end was cut by 2 bases, the J end by 7 bases, with 9 bases between. The CDR3 here is CSARMEREQYF. The CDR3 nucleotides are TGCAGTGCTAGAATGGAGAGGGAGCAGTACTTC.

Worth noting for this clonotype: With a much larger clone just one base away, this may be a read error. V is TRBV29-1 and J is TRBJ2-7; possibly TRBD2 for D (5 bases). The CDR3 extends over 15 amino acids. Trimming stripped 7 bases from V and 0 bases from J, with 19 bases between. Germline V gene sequence: CDR1 SQVTM, CDR2 ANQGSEA. In DNA form, the CDR3 reads TGCAGCGATCGAACTAGAGAACGTGGCTCCTACGAGCAGTACTTC. This codes for CSDRTRERGSYEQYF.

This clonotype was detected many times. The chain links TRBV11-2 to TRBJ2-7, with D possibly matching TRBD1 (6 bases). This CDR3 spans 18 amino acids. The ends were cut back, 1 base at V and 4 bases at J, with 23 bases in the middle. The V gene's germline CDR1 is SGHAT and CDR2 FQNNGV. As DNA, the CDR3 is TGTGCCAGCAGCTTAGTAGGTAGCTTAGGGACAAGGGATTACGAGCAGTACTTC. Protein product: CASSLVGSLGTRDYEQYF.

The chain carries TRBV18 and TRBJ2-7; D ambiguous. V was clipped by 3 bases and J by 7 bases, with 13 bases between them. This CDR3 has 13 residues. CDR1 is KGHSH and CDR2 is LQKENI in the germline V gene. CDR3 region: CASSPQSPLEQYF. The CDR3 nucleotides read TGTGCCAGCTCACCTCAGTCACCCCTTGAGCAGTACTTC.

This clonotype was observed at least ten times. A much bigger clone sits one base away, suggesting this may be a read error. V usage is TRBV15 and J usage is TRBJ2-5, with a possible D match to TRBD1 (5 bases). The CDR3 contains 17 residues. The V gene's germline CDR1 is LNHNV and CDR2 YYDKDF (reference sequence). CDR3 in amino acids: CVTSRDLVGAVQETQYF. The CDR3 region has the DNA TGTGTCACCAGCAGAGATCTAGTTGGGGCGGTCCAAGAGACCCAGTACTTC.

The chain employs TRBV5-1 and TRBJ1-1, with 8 bases that match TRBD1. After removal of 3 bases from V and 5 bases from J, the junction contained 3 bases not matched to a gene. The CDR3 runs 13 residues. CDR1 is SGHRS and CDR2 is YFSETQ in the germline V gene. CDR3 bases: TGCGCCAGCAGCTCAGGGGGCAAAACTGAAGCTTTCTTT. Translation: CASSSGGKTEAFF.

The sample holds many counts of this clonotype. DNA for the CDR3: TGTGCCAGCACCCCCTTCTCTCCCACGGTGGGCACCGGGGAGCTGTTTTTT. It specifies CASTPFSPTVGTGELFF. This chain connects TRBV6-1 to TRBJ2-2; D is unresolved. V was clipped by 7 bases and J by 4 bases, with 22 bases between them. CDR1 is MNHNS and CDR2 is SASEGT in the germline V gene. The CDR3 is 17 residues long.

This clonotype appeared many times. The chain employs TRBV2 and TRBJ2-5; no reliable D call. Trimming took off 11 bases at V and 0 bases at J, with 13 bases between the two ends. CDR3 length equals 13 residues. CDR1 and CDR2 (germline): SNHLY, FYNNEI. The CDR3 DNA follows: TGTGCCCGCCGGGTCCCCTACCAAGAGACCCAGTACTTC. Its protein product is CARRVPYQETQYF.

Ten or more counts support this clonotype. The V and J genes are TRBV10-3 and TRBJ2-7; tentatively, D is TRBD1 or TRBD2 (5 bases each). Trimming took 4 bases from V and 5 from J, leaving 12 bases between them. Germline CDR1 ENHRY, CDR2 SYGVKD. The CDR3 sequence is 13 residues long. The DNA for the CDR3 is TGTGCCATCAGTGTGGGGGTTTTGGACGAGCAGTACTTC. It codes for CAISVGVLDEQYF.

There are a few counts of this clonotype. The rearrangement links TRBV7-9 to TRBJ2-6; tentatively, D is TRBD1 (6 bases). The germline CDR1 and CDR2 sequences are SEHNR and FQNEAQ (reference sequence). V lost 7 bases to trimming and J lost 4 bases, with 8 bases between them. This CDR3 is built from 13 residues. The CDR3 DNA is TGTGCCAGCATCCAGGGGGGGGCCAACGTCCTGACTTTC. Its protein product is CASIQGGANVLTF. The variable domain in full, completed from reference TRBV7-9 and TRBJ2-6, reads DTGVSQNPRHKITKRGQNVTFRCDPISEHNRLYWYRQTLGQGPEFLTYFQNEAQLEKSRLLSDRFSAERPKGSFSTLEIQRTEQGDSAMYLCASIQGGANVLTFGAGSRLTVL.

Points on this clonotype: This may be a read error: a much more frequent sequence differs by one nucleotide. J is TRBJ1-1 and V is TRBV29-1; D is ambiguous. Germline lookup yields CDR1 SQVTM and CDR2 ANQGSEA. CDR3 length equals 15 residues. For the CDR3, the DNA is TGCAGCGTTGATGGGCTCGGGGTAGGAGGCACTGAATCTTTCTTT. Encoded protein: CSVDGLGVGGTESFF.

On this clonotype: A read error is possible here, since a much larger clone lies one base away. V gene TRBV12-3 or TRBV12-4 combines with J gene TRBJ1-1; D is perhaps TRBD1 (5 bases). The CDR3 covers 14 residues. The CDR3 nucleotides are TGTGCCAGCAGCCCCGACAGTTTGAACACTGAAGCTTGCTTT. Encoded protein: CASSPDSLNTEACF.

This clonotype was seen at least ten times. The chain employs TRBV12-3 or TRBV12-4 and TRBJ1-1; the D is unclear. The CDR3 covers 13 residues. V gave up 6 bases and J gave up 1 base, with 9 bases separating them. For the CDR3, the DNA is TGTGCCAGCAGCCTAGAGCAGAACACTGAAGCTTTCTTT. Translation: CASSLEQNTEAFF.

The chain uses TRBV6-1 and TRBJ2-5; the match to TRBD2 covers 8 bases. CDR3 length: 19 amino acids. The germline gives CDR1 MNHNS, CDR2 SASEGT. V dropped 1 base and J dropped 1; count of bases not matched to a gene: 14. DNA for the CDR3: TGTGCCAGCAGTGAAGAAGTGGTAGTAGCGGGATACCGCCAAGAGACCCAGTACTTC. Translating it yields CASSEEVVVAGYRQETQYF.

This chain connects TRBV30 to TRBJ1-5, with D unresolved. Trimming pared 2 bases from V and 0 bases from J, leaving 5 bases between. This CDR3 is built from 13 residues. CDR1 and CDR2 from the germline V gene are GTSNPN and SVGIG (reference sequence). The CDR3 protein is CAWSSDSNQPQHF. CDR3 nucleotides: TGTGCCTGGAGTAGCGATAGCAATCAGCCCCAGCATTTT. The variable domain in full, completed from reference TRBV30 and TRBJ1-5, reads SQTIHQWPATLVQPVGSPLSLECTVEGTSNPNLYWYRQAAGRGLQLLFYSVGIGQISSEVPQNLSASRPQDRQFILSSKKLLLSDSGFYLCAWSSDSNQPQHFGDGTRLSIL.

The CDR3 DNA is TGCGCCAGCAGCTTGGACGGGAATGGCTACACCTTC. Its protein is CASSLDGNGYTF. The V gene is TRBV5-1, the J gene TRBJ1-2; D ambiguous. This CDR3 region has 12 residues. Trimming stripped 0 bases from V and 6 bases from J, with 6 bases between. In germline, CDR1 is SGHRS, CDR2 YFSETQ.